The 17 T cell receptor beta chains below were found in one sample sequenced in a study. TCRdb reprocessed the RT-PCR reads via MiXCR and lists one record per CDR3 protein. The table lists fewer than 800,000 distinct CDR3 sequences, 11% to 15% of them singletons, with 3% to 4.5% in the top ten. The specimen was memory CD4+ T cells from blood. These receptors were obtained from a female donor in good health, serving as a healthy control.

The rearrangement uses TRBV20-1 and TRBJ1-2; 7 bases are shared with TRBD1. Germline loops: CDR1 DFQATT, CDR2 SNEGSKA (reference sequence). This CDR3 has 14 residues. Trimming took 0 bases from V and 7 from J; bases not matched to a gene: 8. The CDR3 nucleotides read TGCAGTGCTAGAGATCCCCAGGGGGGCCTTGGCTACACCTTC. It encodes CSARDPQGGLGYTF.

The V gene is TRBV5-1, the J gene TRBJ1-1; 10 positions match TRBD1. The germline CDR1 and CDR2 sequences are SGHRS and YFSETQ. The J segment lost 3 bases and the V segment lost 4 bases, leaving 9 bases of the junction unmatched. This CDR3 region has 16 residues. The CDR3 here is CASSPTTGGRHTEAFF. The CDR3 DNA is TGCGCCAGCAGCCCGACGACAGGGGGCCGTCACACTGAAGCTTTCTTT.

This clonotype was counted ten times or more. The V gene is TRBV7-8, the J gene TRBJ2-5, with 10 bases that match TRBD2. This CDR3 is built from 17 residues. Looked up from germline, CDR1 is SGHVS and CDR2 is FQNEAQ. V trimming: 5 bases; J trimming: 3 bases; junction bases outside the gene matches: 12. CDR3 coding DNA: TGTGCCAGCAGCCCGAAGAGGTCGAGCGGGAGGGAAGAGACCCAGTACTTC. This sequence encodes CASSPKRSSGREETQYF.

This clonotype was recorded many times. The chain has TRBV7-3 and TRBJ2-4; 8 nucleotides match TRBD1. CDR1 and CDR2 (germline): SGHTA, FQGTGA. V dropped 5 bases and J dropped 5; count of bases not matched to a gene: 17. This CDR3 region has 18 residues. CDR3 region: CASSRDAGGAYLENIQYF. The CDR3 DNA follows: TGTGCCAGCAGCAGAGACGCAGGGGGCGCTTATTTGGAAAACATTCAGTACTTC.

The J gene is TRBJ2-7, the V gene TRBV5-6; D is unresolved. V lost 2 bases and J 6 bases, leaving 9 bases between the germline ends. Per germline, CDR1 SGHDT and CDR2 YYEEEE. The CDR3 runs 12 residues. CDR3 coding DNA: TGTGCCAGCAGCTTAAATTGGGGCGAGCAGTACTTC. It encodes CASSLNWGEQYF. Filled out from reference TRBV5-6 and TRBJ2-7, the complete variable domain reads DAGVTQSPTHLIKTRGQQVTLRCSPKSGHDTVSWYQQALGQGPQFIFQYYEEEERQRGNFPDRFSGHQFPNYSSELNVNALLLGDSALYLCASSLNWGEQYFGPGTRLTVT.

The rearrangement uses TRBV6-5 and TRBJ1-1; D not resolved. V was shortened by 7 bases and J by 4 bases, with 7 bases between the two germline ends. CDR3 size: 11 residues. The germline gives CDR1 MNHEY, CDR2 SVGAGI. The CDR3 loop is CASTRATEAFF. CDR3 nucleotides: TGTGCCAGCACCCGGGCCACTGAAGCTTTCTTT.

This clonotype was found many times. The chain has TRBV20-1 and TRBJ2-1; no firm D call. Trimming removed 4 bases at V and 5 bases at J, with 15 bases between. In germline, CDR1 is DFQATT, CDR2 SNEGSKA (reference sequence). This CDR3 has 14 amino acids. CDR3 coding DNA: TGCAGTGCTACTAAGTCTACCCTCAACAATGAGCAGTTCTTC. As protein: CSATKSTLNNEQFF.

This clonotype occurred a few times. The chain carries TRBV20-1 and TRBJ2-7; TRBD2 aligns across 10 bases. The CDR3 is 14 residues long. Losses at the gene ends were 4 bases for V and 5 bases for J; bases not matched to a gene: 8. CDR1 is DFQATT, CDR2 SNEGSKA, per germline (reference sequence). CDR3 bases: TGCAGTGCTAACCCCGGGACTAGCGTGCACGAGCAGTACTTC. Amino acid sequence: CSANPGTSVHEQYF.

This clonotype was seen more than once but under ten times. J is TRBJ1-2 and V is TRBV5-1, with unresolved D. Trimming took off 1 base at V and 7 bases at J, with 11 bases between the two ends. Germline CDR1 and CDR2: SGHRS and YFSETQ. The CDR3 totals 13 residues. CDR3 DNA: TGCGCCAGCAGCTTGACCCCTGCTAGTGGCTACACCTTC. It codes for CASSLTPASGYTF. Full variable domain (outside the CDR3, taken from reference TRBV5-1 and TRBJ1-2): KAGVTQTPRYLIKTRGQQVTLSCSPISGHRSVSWYQQTPGQGLQFLFEYFSETQRNKGNFPGRFSGRQFSNSRSEMNVSTLELGDSALYLCASSLTPASGYTFGSGTRLTVV.

This clonotype was detected only a few times. The CDR3 nucleotides are TGTGCCAGCAGACGCCCTGGGCCCGGGGGAGGGGAGCAGTTCTTC. This codes for CASRRPGPGGGEQFF. This chain connects TRBV27 to TRBJ2-1; 7 positions agree with TRBD2. The length of the CDR3 is 15 residues. Germline CDR1 is MNHEY and CDR2 is SMNVEV (reference sequence). Losses at the gene ends were 6 bases for V and 10 bases for J; bases not matched to a gene: 15.

Regarding this clonotype: A clone one base away is much larger, so this may be a read error. The chain is built from TRBV7-2 and TRBJ1-2; 10 positions agree with TRBD1. Germline-derived CDR1 and CDR2 are SGHTA and FQGNSA. CDR3 size: 15 residues. The CDR3 nucleotides read TGTGCCAGCGGCTTACCGACAGGGGGCAACTATGGCTACACCTTC. Its protein product is CASGLPTGGNYGYTF.

CDR3 in DNA: TGCGCCAGCAGCTTGACTAGCGGGAGGGAAGAGACCCAGTACTTC. It encodes CASSLTSGREETQYF. V is TRBV5-1 and J is TRBJ2-5; 13 bases match TRBD2. With V trimmed by 1 base and J by 3 bases, 0 bases remained unmatched. Germline loops: CDR1 SGHRS, CDR2 YFSETQ. The CDR3 is made up of 15 amino acids.

A few counts support this clonotype. The V call is TRBV7-2, the J call TRBJ2-7; TRBD1 matches at 9 bases. Unmatched junction bases numbered 5, after V lost 2 bases and J lost 3 bases. The CDR3 has 15 residues. The germline V gene has CDR1 SGHTA and CDR2 FQGNSA. The CDR3 region is CASSLTGTGHYEQYF. DNA of the CDR3: TGTGCCAGCAGCTTAACAGGGACAGGGCACTACGAGCAGTACTTC.

In this sample, this clonotype turned up many times. The chain carries TRBV7-2 and TRBJ2-5; 10 bases match TRBD1. Germline V gene lookup returns CDR1 SGHTA and CDR2 FQGNSA. V dropped 5 bases and J dropped 12; count of bases not matched to a gene: 3. The CDR3 is 11 residues long. CDR3 sequence: CASSPGQGEYF. In DNA form, the CDR3 reads TGTGCCAGCAGCCCCGGACAGGGGGAGTACTTC. Combining the CDR3 with reference TRBV7-2 and TRBJ2-5 gives the whole variable domain GAGVSQSPSNKVTEKGKDVELRCDPISGHTALYWYRQSLGQGLEFLIYFQGNSAPDKSGLPSDRFSAERTGGSVSTLTIQRTQQEDSAVYLCASSPGQGEYFGPGTRLLVL.

This clonotype was seen more than once but under ten times. The CDR3 region is CASSPNQGKGYEQYF. CDR3 DNA sequence: TGTGCCAGCAGCCCAAATCAGGGAAAGGGATACGAGCAGTACTTC. This chain uses TRBV7-2 with TRBJ2-7, with TRBD1 as a possible D gene (5 bases). Trimming took off 5 bases at V and 4 bases at J, with 18 bases between the two ends. CDR3 length equals 15 residues. From germline, CDR1 is SGHTA and CDR2 FQGNSA.

This clonotype occurred a few times. V is TRBV7-2 and J is TRBJ2-7, with 10 bases lining up with TRBD2. V dropped 1 base and J dropped 3; count of bases not matched to a gene: 3. CDR3 size: 15 residues. Germline V gives CDR1 SGHTA, CDR2 FQGNSA. CDR3 sequence: CASSLEGTSDYEQYF. The DNA for the CDR3 is TGTGCCAGCAGCTTAGAAGGGACTAGCGACTACGAGCAGTACTTC.

The chain couples TRBV7-9 to TRBJ2-3, with no clear D. This CDR3 is 15 amino acids long. The V end lost 5 bases, the J end lost 4 bases, and 16 bases lay between the germline ends. From germline, CDR1 is SEHNR and CDR2 FQNEAQ (reference sequence). Written as DNA, the CDR3 is TGTGCCAGCAGCCCCAAATGGGTCGAGGCAGATACGCAGTATTTT. Translating it yields CASSPKWVEADTQYF.